This T cell receptor beta chain was retrieved from a study of blood T cells in healthy people across ages. Findings and caveats of the study: The lack of PBMC sorting stopped any conclusive naive versus antigen-experienced comparison.

It was with a sample-barcoded 5' primer and a J-beta primer mix that a second PCR of about 6 to 12 cycles was run. Each cDNA molecule was tagged by a template-switch adaptor that had 12 random nucleotides. In TCRdb, the 5' RACE reads were re-called with MiXCR into one record per CDR3 protein. The table has some 1,800,000 distinct CDR3 sequences, more than 35% seen once. This clonotype came up many times. Its antigen remains unknown. Each sample gave at least 6 million isolated PBMCs. This TCR was recovered from a human donor in good health. The sequenced material came from blood.

For the CDR3, the DNA is TGTGCCACCAGCAGAGATTACGGTACAAAGCTACGAGGAGAGCAGTACTTC. Its translation: CATSRDYGTKLRGEQYF. The genes are TRBV15 and TRBJ2-7; D not certain. Germline loops: CDR1 LNHNV, CDR2 YYDKDF (reference sequence). The CDR3 runs 17 residues. Trimming removed 0 bases at V and 7 bases at J, with 22 bases between.